Listed below are T cell receptor beta chains from one sample, sequenced in a study of blood T cell repertoires in COVID-19. Some clones are missing from TCRdb's copy, which holds only in-frame ones; the method was immunoSEQ multiplex PCR. This table holds around 260,000 clones, approximately 88% found once. Specimen: peripheral blood. Receptors originate from a woman in her seventies with COVID-19, enrolled during active disease. Each CDR3 is given with its conserved first and last residue. D genes are given only for firm matches. Clone size appears in some rows only: once, few, many, or a class for an expanded clone.

TRBD1,TRBV11-3,.,TRBJ2-7,TGTGCCAGCAGCACAGGGGGCGGTCTAAACTACGAGCAGTACTTC,CASSTGGGLNYEQYF
TRBD2,TRBV28,.,TRBJ2-5,TGTGCCAGCAGTACGCCAGCAGCGGGGGCAATTCAAGAGACCCAGTACTTC,CASSTPAAGAIQETQYF
.,TRBV4-1,.,TRBJ2-1,TGCGCCAGCAGCCAAGCCCGGGAGCGGGCGAACAATGAGCAGTTCTTC,CASSQARERANNEQFF
.,TRBV11-2,.,TRBJ2-2,TGTGCCAGCAGCTTAGGAGGCCCAGAACCGGGGGAGCTGTTTTTT,CASSLGGPEPGELFF
TRBD1,TRBV10-3,.,TRBJ2-7,TGTGCCAACCGACAGGGGGCAGGTGAGCAGTACTTC,CANRQGAGEQYF
.,TRBV11-2,.,TRBJ2-7,TGTGCCAGCAGCTTAGAGGGCAGGTCGAGCTACGAGCAGTACTTC,CASSLEGRSSYEQYF
.,TRBV30,.,TRBJ1-4,TGTGCCTGGAGTGTGACAGCCGCAAATGAAAAACTGTTTTTT,CAWSVTAANEKLFF
TRBD2,TRBV9,.,TRBJ2-3,TGTGCCAGCAGCGCAGAGGGACTAGCGGGAGATACGCAGTATTTT,CASSAEGLAGDTQYF
.,TRBV24-1,.,TRBJ2-1,TGTGCCACCAGTGATTTAACGGATGAGCAGTTCTTC,CATSDLTDEQFF
TRBD2,TRBV7-6,.,TRBJ2-5,TGTGCCAGCAGCTTGGGGGTGCTAGCGGGAGGGCAAGAGACCCAGTACTTC,CASSLGVLAGGQETQYF
TRBD1,TRBV7-9,once,TRBJ2-5,TGTGCCAGCAGCTTAGGTTATTCTACAGGGGCCCGGGAGACCCAGTACTTC,CASSLGYSTGARETQYF
TRBD2,TRBV7-9,.,TRBJ2-7,TGTGCCAGCAGCTTTGGGACTAGCGGGAGGAGGGGGTACGAGCAGTACTTC,CASSFGTSGRRGYEQYF
TRBD1,TRBV19,.,TRBJ2-7,TGTGCCAGTAGTGGACCCGGGACAGGACTCAGGGAGCAGTACTTC,CASSGPGTGLREQYF
.,TRBV19,.,TRBJ1-5,TGTGCCAGTACGGGTCCCTCTAGGAATCAGCCCCAGCATTTT,CASTGPSRNQPQHF
.,TRBV24-1,.,TRBJ1-1,TGTGCCACCAGTGTTGGCGGGCCCCAGAACACTGAAGCTTTCTTT,CATSVGGPQNTEAFF
TRBD2,TRBV7-2,.,TRBJ2-3,TGTGCCAGCAGCTTACAGCCGCTAGCGGGAGGGGATACGCAGTATTTT,CASSLQPLAGGDTQYF
.,TRBV28,.,TRBJ2-2,TGTGCCAGCAGGTTTCTTTCCGAAGCCACAAGATCGGGGACGAACACCGGGGAGCTGTTTTTT,CASRFLSEATRSGTNTGELFF
TRBD2,TRBV19,.,TRBJ2-5,TGTGCCAGTAGTATAGGCTCTAGCGGGCATTCCAATTGGGAGACCCAGTACTTC,CASSIGSSGHSNWETQYF
.,TRBV29-1,.,TRBJ2-7,TGCAGCGTTGAAGACAGGGCTAAACGAGCCGAGCAGTACTTC,CSVEDRAKRAEQYF
.,TRBV5-6,.,TRBJ1-3,TGTGCCAGCAGCTTAATTTCAGGAAACACCATATATTTT,CASSLISGNTIYF
.,TRBV2,few,TRBJ1-5,TGTGCCAGCAGTGCGGCGGGCTACGGCAATCAGCCCCAGCATTTT,CASSAAGYGNQPQHF
.,TRBV7-3,.,TRBJ2-1,TGTGCCAGCAGCTTAATGGGTACAGATGGCTACAATGAGCAGTTCTTC,CASSLMGTDGYNEQFF
TRBD1,TRBV18,.,TRBJ1-5,TGTGCCAGCTCTACGACAGGGCCTAGGAGCAATCAGCCCCAGCATTTT,CASSTTGPRSNQPQHF
TRBD1,TRBV10-3,once,TRBJ1-2,TGTGCCACCCCCGGGCGGGACAGCAACTATGGCTACACCTTC,CATPGRDSNYGYTF
.,TRBV5-1,.,TRBJ1-4,TGCGCCAGCAGCTTGGCCTTGGGCCCAGGTGTAAAACTGTTTTTT,CASSLALGPGVKLFF
.,TRBV30,.,TRBJ2-2,TGTGCCTGGAGTGTTCGGGGTTTGAACACCGGGGAGCTGTTTTTT,CAWSVRGLNTGELFF
.,TRBV5-1,.,TRBJ2-3,TGCGCCAGCAGCCTCGAGGGGGGGCCAGATACGCAGTATTTT,CASSLEGGPDTQYF
TRBD2,TRBV3-1/TRBV3-2,.,TRBJ2-2,TGTGCCAGCAGCCGGGGGGGCGGGAGGCGTACGAACACCGGGGAGCTGTTTTTT,CASSRGGGRRTNTGELFF